The 23 T cell receptor beta chains below all came from one sample that was sequenced in a study of graft-versus-host responses after intestinal transplantation. No antigens are known for them. The assay was immunoSEQ multiplex PCR, and TCRdb's table has in-frame clones only and misses some. The sample yields 88,000 or so clones, around 90% seen once. The input for sequencing was unstimulated CD4+ T cells sorted from spleen or lymph node cells, taken before intestinal transplant. The receptors were gathered from a human donor who received an intestinal transplant.

The chain joins TRBV23-1 to TRBJ1-1; no clear D gene. TRBV23-1 is an open reading frame, and its role is uncertain. V was pared by 4 bases and J by 4 bases, with 13 bases between. CDR3 size: 14 residues. The CDR3 spells CASSPATGSTEAFF. CDR3 coding DNA: TGCGCCAGCAGTCCAGCGACGGGATCCACTGAAGCTTTCTTT.

J is TRBJ1-2 and V is TRBV2, with 7 positions matching TRBD1. With 7 bases clipped from V and 6 bases from J, the junction kept 8 bases outside the gene matches. Germline CDR1 reads SNHLY; CDR2 reads FYNNEI. The CDR3 length is 13 residues. CDR3 nucleotide sequence: TGTGCCAGCACCCCTACGACAGGGCATGGCTACACCTTC. This gives the protein CASTPTTGHGYTF.

This sequence joins TRBV11-1 and TRBJ2-7; a weak D match, TRBD1 (5 bases). This CDR3 has 13 residues. Looked up from germline, CDR1 is SGHAT and CDR2 is FQDESV (reference sequence). V was cut by 4 bases and J by 7 bases, with 14 bases left in between. CDR3 in DNA: TGTGCCAGCAGCTCATCAGGGTATCGGGAGCAGTACTTC. Translating it yields CASSSSGYREQYF.

This clone was counted once. This chain links TRBV6-1 with TRBJ1-4, with D possibly TRBD1 on 6 matching bases. Trimming cost V 1 base and J 6 bases, with 12 bases left between them. Germline lookup yields CDR1 MNHNS and CDR2 SASEGT. The CDR3 has 15 amino acids. The CDR3 here is CASSEVGTLYEKLFF. The CDR3 coding sequence is TGTGCCAGCAGTGAAGTGGGGACACTCTATGAAAAACTGTTTTTT.

The rearrangement joins TRBV5-4 to TRBJ2-3; 7 bases agree with TRBD2. The CDR3 totals 13 residues. V lost 2 bases and J lost 6; bases outside the gene matches: 3. The germline V gene encodes CDR1 SGHNT and CDR2 YYREEE (reference sequence). CDR3 sequence: CASSFLADDTQYF. The DNA of the CDR3 is TGTGCCAGCAGCTTTCTAGCGGACGATACGCAGTATTTT.

The chain recombines TRBV15 with TRBJ1-4; D might be TRBD1 (6 bases). The CDR3 extends over 16 amino acids. The germline V gene encodes CDR1 LNHNV and CDR2 YYDKDF (reference sequence). V was clipped by 1 base and J by 8 bases, with 17 bases between them. The chain's CDR3 is CATSRGSAPGAEKLFF. The CDR3 DNA sequence: TGTGCCACCAGCAGAGGGTCTGCCCCAGGGGCCGAAAAACTGTTTTTT.

The V gene is TRBV18, the J gene TRBJ1-1, with D unresolved. Germline CDR1 KGHSH, CDR2 LQKENI. The germline V and J ends were trimmed by 1 base and 1 base, with 4 bases remaining between them. The CDR3 sequence is 13 residues long. CDR3 sequence (DNA): TGTGCCAGCTCACCACAGCCGAACACTGAAGCTTTCTTT. The encoded protein is CASSPQPNTEAFF.

This clone was observed a handful of times. The chain recombines TRBV6-1 with TRBJ1-4, with unresolved D. Germline values: CDR1 MNHNS, CDR2 SASEGT. Trimming cost V 8 bases and J 8 bases, with 12 bases left between them. This CDR3 region has 12 residues. DNA of the CDR3: TGTGCCAGCGGCCGCTCCTGGGAAAAACTGTTTTTT. Translating gives CASGRSWEKLFF.

The CDR3 region is CASNGGAEAFF. CDR3 DNA sequence: TGTGCCAGCAATGGCGGCGCTGAAGCTTTCTTT. This chain connects TRBV2 to TRBJ1-1; D remains ambiguous. The CDR3 runs to 11 residues. The V end lost 7 bases, the J end lost 6 bases, and 9 bases lay between the germline ends. From germline, CDR1 is SNHLY and CDR2 FYNNEI.

The chain couples TRBV5-1 to TRBJ2-4, with 8 bases matching TRBD2. V lost 1 base and J lost 8; bases outside the gene matches: 2. This CDR3 has 13 amino acids. CDR1 SGHRS and CDR2 YFSETQ come from the germline V gene. The CDR3 reads CASSLRGGDIQYF. CDR3 bases: TGCGCCAGCAGCTTGCGGGGGGGCGACATTCAGTACTTC.

In this sample, this clone turned up a few times. The rearrangement joins TRBV6-5 to TRBJ1-2; TRBD1 is a possible D gene (5 bases). The CDR3 has 14 residues. Germline CDR1 is MNHEY and CDR2 is SVGAGI. Trimming took 5 bases from V and 8 from J, leaving 18 bases between them. The CDR3 here is CASSPQAASGGYTF. In DNA form, the CDR3 reads TGTGCCAGCAGTCCCCAAGCCGCTTCAGGGGGCTACACCTTC.

This rearrangement joins TRBV6-6 to TRBJ1-6; 7 bases fit TRBD1. This CDR3 spans 14 amino acids. Germline V gene sequence: CDR1 MNHNY, CDR2 SVGAGI (reference sequence). V shed 2 bases, J shed 7 bases, and the junction held 2 bases outside the gene matches. The CDR3 protein is CASSYGTENSPLHF. DNA for the CDR3: TGTGCCAGCAGTTACGGGACAGAAAATTCACCCCTCCACTTT.

V is TRBV9 and J is TRBJ1-3; unclear D gene. CDR3 length: 16 residues. V was clipped by 2 bases and J by 0 bases, with 12 bases between them. Germline lookup yields CDR1 SGDLS and CDR2 YYNGEE. The CDR3 spells CASSVTGANSGNTIYF. Here the CDR3 DNA reads TGTGCCAGCAGCGTTACTGGAGCCAACTCTGGAAACACCATATATTTT.

The chain couples TRBV6-5 to TRBJ1-1; D not certain. Trimming removed 8 bases from V and 3 bases from J, with 16 bases in between. The germline CDR1 and CDR2 sequences are MNHEY and SVGAGI. This CDR3 comprises 14 residues. This CDR3 reads CASGREVLDTEAFF. The CDR3 region has the DNA TGTGCCAGCGGTAGGGAGGTGCTGGACACTGAAGCTTTCTTT.

This chain connects TRBV7-2 to TRBJ2-1; possibly TRBD1 for D (5 bases). Germline assignment: CDR1 SGHTA and CDR2 FQGNSA. There are 15 residues in the CDR3. V dropped 0 bases and J dropped 1 base, with 7 bases sitting between them. The chain's CDR3 is CASSLAGRSYNEQFF. The CDR3 DNA sequence: TGTGCCAGCAGCTTAGCGGGGCGATCCTACAATGAGCAGTTCTTC.

The chain is built from TRBV15 and TRBJ2-7; 10 bases are shared with TRBD2. The length of the CDR3 is 15 residues. CDR1 is LNHNV and CDR2 is YYDKDF in the germline V gene (reference sequence). V dropped 5 bases and J dropped 2; count of bases not matched to a gene: 6. CDR3 in amino acids: CATSRILAGAYEQYF. The DNA for the CDR3 is TGTGCCACCAGCCGGATTCTAGCGGGGGCCTACGAGCAGTACTTC.

The rearrangement joins TRBV27 to TRBJ2-1; 10 bases are shared with TRBD2. Per the germline V gene, CDR1 is MNHEY and CDR2 is SMNVEV (reference sequence). V dropped 7 bases and J dropped 4; count of bases not matched to a gene: 4. The CDR3 sequence is 14 residues long. In DNA, the CDR3 is TGTGCCAGCAAACGGACTAGCGGATACAATGAGCAGTTCTTC. Its translation: CASKRTSGYNEQFF.

This chain links TRBV2 with TRBJ1-2, with D possibly TRBD1 on 5 matching bases. V lost 5 bases, J lost 5 bases, and 15 bases lay in between. Germline CDR1 and CDR2: SNHLY and FYNNEI. The CDR3 covers 14 residues. CDR3 sequence (DNA): TGTGCCAGCAGTCAAGACAGTGGTCCTTATGGCTACACCTTC. Translation gives CASSQDSGPYGYTF.

The chain links TRBV5-8 to TRBJ1-1; TRBD1 is a possible D gene (5 bases). The CDR3 is made up of 13 amino acids. CDR1 and CDR2 (germline): SGHTS, YDEGEE. V shed 0 bases and J shed 4 bases, with 7 bases lying between them. DNA for the CDR3: TGTGCCAGCAGCTTGGGGGGCCGCACTGAAGCTTTCTTT. Protein: CASSLGGRTEAFF.

The rearrangement joins TRBV19 to TRBJ2-7; the match to TRBD1 covers 7 bases. Germline V lookup: CDR1 LNHDA, CDR2 SQIVND (reference sequence). V trimming: 4 bases; J trimming: 1 base; junction bases outside the gene matches: 4. The CDR3 spans 14 residues. As DNA, the CDR3 is TGTGCCAGTAGTAAACAGACAGGGTCCTACGAGCAGTACTTC. It translates to CASSKQTGSYEQYF. The complete variable domain, with remaining parts taken from reference TRBV19 and TRBJ2-7, reads DGGITQSPKYLFRKEGQNVTLSCEQNLNHDAMYWYRQDPGQGLRLIYYSQIVNDFQKGDIAEGYSVSREKKESFPLTVTSAQKNPTAFYLCASSKQTGSYEQYFGPGTRLTVT.

This chain links TRBV5-4 with TRBJ2-7; possible D gene TRBD2, 5 bases. V was shortened by 2 bases and J by 7 bases, with 16 bases between the two germline ends. The CDR3 is 14 amino acids. CDR1 and CDR2 (germline): SGHNT, YYREEE (reference sequence). CDR3: CASSLTDGGREQYF. Here the CDR3 DNA reads TGTGCCAGCAGCTTAACGGATGGAGGCCGGGAGCAGTACTTC.

The V and J genes are TRBV13 and TRBJ2-7; D unclear. Trimming took 0 bases from V and 6 from J, leaving 6 bases between them. The germline V gene has CDR1 PRHDT and CDR2 FYEKMQ (reference sequence). There are 12 residues in the CDR3. CDR3 residues: CASSLGHFEQYF. Written as DNA, the CDR3 is TGTGCCAGCAGCTTAGGCCATTTCGAGCAGTACTTC.

The genes are TRBV5-6 and TRBJ1-2, with 7 bases matching TRBD1. The CDR3 is 14 amino acids. In germline, CDR1 is SGHDT, CDR2 YYEEEE. V lost 5 bases, J lost 1 base, and 5 bases stayed unmatched. Here the CDR3 reads CASRTTGDNYGYTF. The DNA for the CDR3 is TGTGCCAGCAGGACAACAGGGGATAACTATGGCTACACCTTC.